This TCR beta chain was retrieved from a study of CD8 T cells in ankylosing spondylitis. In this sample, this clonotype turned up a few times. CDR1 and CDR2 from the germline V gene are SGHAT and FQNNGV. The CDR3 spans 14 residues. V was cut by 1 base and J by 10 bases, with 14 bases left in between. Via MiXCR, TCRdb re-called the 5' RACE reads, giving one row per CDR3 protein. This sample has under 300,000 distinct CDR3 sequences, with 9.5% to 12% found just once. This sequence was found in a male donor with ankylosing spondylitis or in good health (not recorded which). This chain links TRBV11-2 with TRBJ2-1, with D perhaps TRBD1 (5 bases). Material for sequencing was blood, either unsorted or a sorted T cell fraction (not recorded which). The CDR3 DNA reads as TGTGCCAGCAGCTTAGGGAGCAGGGTGGAAGAGCAGTTCTTC. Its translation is CASSLGSRVEEQFF.